The next 23 T cell receptor beta chains were all read from a single sample in a study of blood T cells in healthy people across ages. Next came a second PCR, run for roughly 6 to 11 cycles, which used a sample-barcoded 5' primer along with a J-beta primer mix. TCRdb independently ran MiXCR on the 5' RACE reads; one entry per CDR3 protein. The sample shows 1.5 million to 2 million distinct CDR3 sequences, 28% of them seen only once. Material for sequencing was blood. These receptors were collected from a woman aged 25 to 45 in good health.

Concerning this clonotype: A much larger clone differs from this one at a single base, so this may be a read error. The chain is built from TRBV7-7 and TRBJ2-1, with 9 bases fitting TRBD2. The trim removed 4 bases at V and 7 bases at J, leaving 8 bases unmatched. This CDR3 region has 15 residues. The V gene's germline CDR1 is SSHAT and CDR2 FNYEAQ (reference sequence). The CDR3 reads CASSWVAGASNEQFF. CDR3 DNA: TGTGCCAGCAGCTGGGTAGCGGGAGCGTCGAATGAGCAGTTCTTC.

This clonotype turned up a few times. The chain links TRBV10-3 to TRBJ1-1; no firm D call. There are 15 residues in the CDR3. V lost 2 bases and J 2 bases, leaving 12 bases between the germline ends. Germline V gene data show CDR1 as ENHRY and CDR2 as SYGVKD. The CDR3: CAISEDAGTNTEAFF. In DNA, the CDR3 is TGTGCCATCAGTGAGGATGCGGGTACCAACACTGAAGCTTTCTTT.

This clonotype was recorded many times. The chain recombines TRBV9 with TRBJ2-5, with 11 nucleotides matching TRBD2. The CDR3 spans 17 residues. Looked up from germline, CDR1 is SGDLS and CDR2 is YYNGEE. V gave up 3 bases and J gave up 0 bases; unmatched junction bases: 7. The CDR3 here is CASSGGTSGTYQETQYF. Here the CDR3 DNA reads TGTGCCAGCAGCGGAGGGACTAGCGGAACGTACCAAGAGACCCAGTACTTC.

V gene TRBV12-5 combines with J gene TRBJ1-1; D gene ambiguous. The CDR3 length is 14 residues. Germline assignment: CDR1 LGHNT and CDR2 FRNRAP. V was shortened by 0 bases and J by 4 bases, with 9 bases between the two germline ends. The CDR3 DNA sequence: TGTGCTAGTGGTTTGGTACCCGGCCTCACTGAAGCTTTCTTT. This translates into CASGLVPGLTEAFF.

Ten or more counts support this clonotype. The chain recombines TRBV7-2 with TRBJ2-4, with unresolved D. The CDR3 has 14 residues. Trimming stripped 6 bases from V and 0 bases from J, with 9 bases between. Per germline, CDR1 SGHTA and CDR2 FQGNSA. The CDR3, as DNA: TGTGCCAGCAGTCTCACACTAGCCAAAAACATTCAGTACTTC. This sequence encodes CASSLTLAKNIQYF.

This clonotype was observed a handful of times. This chain joins TRBV6-1 and TRBJ1-1, with D hard to call. The germline gives CDR1 MNHNS, CDR2 SASEGT. CDR3 size: 13 residues. Trimming pared 1 base from V and 10 bases from J, leaving 13 bases between. The CDR3 nucleotides read TGTGCCAGCAGTGAAGGGGAGGGTCTCGCAGCTTTCTTT. Its translation is CASSEGEGLAAFF.

This clonotype was recorded many times. The CDR3 sequence is CASSLSDSSGANVLTF. CDR3 nucleotide sequence: TGCGCCAGCAGCTTGTCGGACAGTTCTGGGGCCAACGTCCTGACTTTC. The chain employs TRBV5-1 and TRBJ2-6, with D perhaps TRBD1 (6 bases). Trimming left V 1 base short and J 1 base short, with 9 bases between. Germline-derived CDR1 and CDR2 are SGHRS and YFSETQ. The CDR3 runs to 16 residues.

This clonotype was counted a few times. V gene TRBV6-1 combines with J gene TRBJ1-2; D is possibly TRBD1 (6 bases). Per the germline V gene, CDR1 is MNHNS and CDR2 is SASEGT. V was clipped by 6 bases and J by 1 base, with 15 bases between them. The CDR3 runs 15 residues. The CDR3 DNA follows: TGTGCCAGCAGAGTTCCAGGGGCGATTAACTATGGCTACACCTTC. It translates to CASRVPGAINYGYTF.

The rearrangement links TRBV6-2 or TRBV6-3 to TRBJ2-1; D ambiguous. The CDR3 contains 13 residues. Germline loops: CDR1 MNHEY, CDR2 SVGEGT. V gave up 4 bases and J gave up 13 bases, with 17 bases separating them. CDR3 residues: CASSWTIQETQFF. CDR3 in DNA: TGTGCCAGCAGTTGGACCATTCAAGAGACCCAGTTCTTC.

This chain uses TRBV7-2 with TRBJ2-4, with D possibly being TRBD1 or TRBD2 (5 bases each). This CDR3 region has 13 residues. The V end lost 5 bases, the J end lost 11 bases, and 16 bases lay between the germline ends. Germline-derived CDR1 and CDR2 are SGHTA and FQGNSA. The DNA of the CDR3 is TGTGCCAGCAGCCCTAATGGGGACGGACTTCAGTACTTC. Translating it yields CASSPNGDGLQYF.

For this clonotype: Its ends do not fully match the called genes, so a read error is possible. CDR3 coding DNA: TGTGCCTGCAGTTTGTACCTGGGGTCCGAGGCCTCCTACGAGCAGTACTTC. Encoded protein: CACSLYLGSEASYEQYF. This chain connects TRBV28 to TRBJ2-7; D not certain. Germline V gives CDR1 MDHEN, CDR2 SYDVKM. The CDR3 is made up of 17 amino acids.

This rearrangement joins TRBV11-3 to TRBJ2-1; 9 bases map to TRBD2. From germline, CDR1 is SGHNT and CDR2 YENEEA. With V trimmed by 5 bases and J by 7 bases, 6 bases remained unmatched. This CDR3 is 14 amino acids long. Written as DNA, the CDR3 is TGTGCCAGCAGCGTGGTAGCGGGGGCTAATGAGCAGTTCTTC. Translation: CASSVVAGANEQFF. Complete variable domain (other parts from reference TRBV11-3 and TRBJ2-1): EAGVVQSPRYKIIEKKQPVAFWCNPISGHNTLYWYLQNLGQGPELLIRYENEEAVDDSQLPKDRFSAERLKGVDSTLKIQPAELGDSAVYLCASSVVAGANEQFFGPGTRLTVL.

There are many counts of this clonotype. The genes are TRBV4-3 and TRBJ2-6, with D unresolved. Germline CDR1 LGHNA, CDR2 YSLEER. The CDR3 runs to 16 residues. V dropped 1 base and J dropped 0 bases, with 7 bases sitting between them. Here the CDR3 reads CASSQAPGSGANVLTF. Here the CDR3 DNA reads TGCGCCAGCAGCCAAGCCCCGGGCTCTGGGGCCAACGTCCTGACTTTC.

This clonotype was counted a few times. This chain uses TRBV7-9 with TRBJ2-1; TRBD2 agrees at 7 bases. There are 11 residues in the CDR3. The V segment lost 4 bases and the J segment 9 bases; nucleotides outside the gene matches: 0. Germline V gives CDR1 SEHNR, CDR2 FQNEAQ (reference sequence). Here the CDR3 DNA reads TGTGCCAGCAGCTGGGAGGGTGAGCAGTTCTTC. Its translation: CASSWEGEQFF.

V gene TRBV7-3 combines with J gene TRBJ2-7, with TRBD2 as a possible D gene (5 bases). This CDR3 contains 13 residues. Per the germline V gene, CDR1 is SGHTA and CDR2 is FQGTGA. V lost 2 bases and J lost 7, with 12 bases in between. The CDR3 reads CASSLPGSGEQYF. The CDR3 bases are TGTGCCAGCAGCTTACCCGGGTCGGGAGAGCAGTACTTC.

Of note for this clonotype: A read error may be the cause here, since a much bigger clone is one base away. V and J are TRBV4-1 and TRBJ2-1, with TRBD2 matching 7 bases. The J call may be wrong; the DNA end is better matched by TRBJ2-7. From germline, CDR1 is MGHRA and CDR2 YSYEKL. The CDR3 spans 16 residues. CDR3 DNA sequence: TGCGCCAGCAGCCAAGATTTCCGGGAGGCCTACAATGAGCAGTACTTC. Translation: CASSQDFREAYNEQYF.

In this sample, this clonotype turned up many times. The rearrangement links TRBV7-3 to TRBJ2-1; no definite D call. Between the trimmed V and J ends, which lost 3 bases and 5 bases, there was a span of 14 bases. CDR1 SGHTA and CDR2 FQGTGA come from the germline V gene. This CDR3 is built from 15 residues. For the CDR3, the DNA is TGTGCCAGCAGCTTTGGTGGGTCGGTCGACAATGAGCAGTTCTTC. It is translated as CASSFGGSVDNEQFF.

The V gene is TRBV4-1, the J gene TRBJ2-3; 7 bases are shared with TRBD1. CDR1 and CDR2 from the germline V gene are MGHRA and YSYEKL. The CDR3 runs 14 residues. With V trimmed by 3 bases and J by 1 base, 1 base remained unmatched. The CDR3 region has the DNA TGCGCCAGCAGCCAGACAGGGTGCACAGATACGCAGTATTTT. Translating it yields CASSQTGCTDTQYF.

The V and J genes are TRBV12-3 or TRBV12-4 and TRBJ1-3, with 8 bases identical to TRBD1. The CDR3 is made up of 17 amino acids. V dropped 5 bases and J dropped 0; count of bases not matched to a gene: 9. The chain's CDR3 is CASSPWGQVFSGNTIYF. CDR3 nucleotide sequence: TGTGCCAGCAGTCCGTGGGGACAGGTATTCTCTGGAAACACCATATATTTT.

The V and J genes are TRBV28 and TRBJ2-5; weak D call: TRBD1 (5 bases). Trimming shortened V by 6 bases and J by 4 bases, and 15 bases separated the two germline ends. From germline, CDR1 is MDHEN and CDR2 SYDVKM. This CDR3 is built from 14 residues. This chain's CDR3 is CASRSSGRGETQYF. The DNA of the CDR3 is TGTGCCAGCAGGTCTTCCGGAAGGGGAGAGACCCAGTACTTC.

This clonotype was observed a few times. The chain has TRBV20-1 and TRBJ1-5; D might be TRBD1 (5 bases). Germline V CDR1 and CDR2: DFQATT, SNEGSKA (reference sequence). With 5 bases removed from V and 2 bases from J, the gap between germline ends came to 13 bases. This CDR3 is 14 amino acids long. The CDR3, as DNA: TGCAGTGCTCCCAGGGCTGGGGGCAATCAGCCCCAGCATTTT. It yields the protein CSAPRAGGNQPQHF.

V is TRBV7-8 and J is TRBJ2-5, with D possibly matching TRBD2 (5 bases). Trimming took off 1 base at V and 5 bases at J, with 11 bases between the two ends. This CDR3 region has 14 residues. CDR1 and CDR2 from the germline V gene are SGHVS and FQNEAQ. CDR3: CASSLEVARETQYF. DNA of the CDR3: TGTGCCAGCAGCTTAGAGGTAGCGAGGGAGACCCAGTACTTC.

This clonotype has more than one count but fewer than ten. A much bigger clone sits one base away, suggesting this may be a read error. CDR3 in amino acids: CASSEGTGNYGHTF. In DNA form, the CDR3 reads TGTGCCAGCTCAGAGGGAACTGGTAACTATGGCCACACCTTC. The chain uses TRBV18 and TRBJ1-2; D remains unclear. Germline V gene lookup returns CDR1 KGHSH and CDR2 LQKENI. The CDR3 totals 14 residues.